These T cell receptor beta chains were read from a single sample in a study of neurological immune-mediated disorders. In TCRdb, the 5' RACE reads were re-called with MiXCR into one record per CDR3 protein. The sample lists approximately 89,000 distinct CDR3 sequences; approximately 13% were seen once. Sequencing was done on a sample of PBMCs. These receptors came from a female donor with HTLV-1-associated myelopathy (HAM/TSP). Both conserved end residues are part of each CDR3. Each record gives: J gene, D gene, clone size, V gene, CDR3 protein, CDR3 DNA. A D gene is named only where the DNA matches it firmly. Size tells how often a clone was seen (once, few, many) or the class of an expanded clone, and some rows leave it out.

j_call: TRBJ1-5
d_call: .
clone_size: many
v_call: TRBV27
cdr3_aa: CASSSGGQPQHF
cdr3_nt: TGTGCCAGCAGTTCCGGGGGCCAGCCCCAGCATTTT

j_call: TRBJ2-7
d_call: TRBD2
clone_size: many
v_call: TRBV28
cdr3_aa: CASSPLTSGLSYEQYF
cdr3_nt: TGTGCCAGCAGTCCCCTGACTAGCGGACTATCCTACGAGCAGTACTTC

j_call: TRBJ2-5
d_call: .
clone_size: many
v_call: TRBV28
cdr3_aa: CASGRLLKETQYF
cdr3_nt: TGTGCCAGCGGCCGCTTACTGAAAGAGACCCAGTACTTC

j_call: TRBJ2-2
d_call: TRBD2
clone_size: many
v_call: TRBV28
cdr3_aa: CASRPSGGRNTGELFF
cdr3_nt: TGTGCCAGCAGGCCTAGCGGGGGCCGCAACACCGGGGAGCTGTTTTTT

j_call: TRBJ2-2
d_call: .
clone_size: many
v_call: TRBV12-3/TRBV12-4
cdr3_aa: CASRRDTGELFF
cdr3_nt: TGTGCCAGCCGCCGTGACACCGGGGAGCTGTTTTTT

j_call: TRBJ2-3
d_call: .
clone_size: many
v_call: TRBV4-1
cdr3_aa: CASSQADTQYF
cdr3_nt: TGCGCCAGCAGCCAGGCAGATACGCAGTATTTT

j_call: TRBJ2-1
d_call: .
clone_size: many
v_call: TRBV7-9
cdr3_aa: CASTMGTSYNEQFF
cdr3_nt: TGTGCCAGCACAATGGGGACATCCTACAATGAGCAGTTCTTC

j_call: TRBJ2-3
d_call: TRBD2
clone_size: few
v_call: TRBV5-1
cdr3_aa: CASSFSGESTDTQYF
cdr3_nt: TGCGCCAGCAGCTTCAGCGGGGAGAGCACAGATACGCAGTATTTT

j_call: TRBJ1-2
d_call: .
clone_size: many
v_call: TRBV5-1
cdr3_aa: CASSLKSGGDYGYTF
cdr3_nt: TGCGCCAGCAGCTTGAAGTCAGGCGGGGACTATGGCTACACCTTC

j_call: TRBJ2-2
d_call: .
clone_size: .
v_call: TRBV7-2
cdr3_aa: CASSLGPITGELVF
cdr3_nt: TGTGCCAGTAGCCTGGGACCCATCACCGGGGAGCTGGTTTTT

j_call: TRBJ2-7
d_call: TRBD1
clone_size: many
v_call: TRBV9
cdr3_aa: CASSPTIGTGNEQYF
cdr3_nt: TGTGCCAGCAGCCCGACCATCGGGACAGGGAACGAGCAGTACTTC

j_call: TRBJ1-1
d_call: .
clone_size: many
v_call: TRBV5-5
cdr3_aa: CASSLEGGAFF
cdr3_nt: TGTGCCAGCAGCTTGGAAGGGGGAGCTTTCTTT

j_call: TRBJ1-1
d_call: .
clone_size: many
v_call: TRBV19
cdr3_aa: CASKGGTEAFF
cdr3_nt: TGTGCCAGTAAAGGGGGGACTGAAGCTTTCTTT

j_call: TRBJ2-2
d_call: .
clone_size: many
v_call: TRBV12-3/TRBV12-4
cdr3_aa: CASSSVPGELFF
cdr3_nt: TGTGCCAGCAGTTCTGTCCCCGGGGAGCTGTTTTTT

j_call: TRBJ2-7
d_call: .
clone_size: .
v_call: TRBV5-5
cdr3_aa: CASSRNRAEQEQYF
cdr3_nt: TGTGCCAGCAGCCGAAACAGGGCGGAGCAGGAGCAGTACTTC

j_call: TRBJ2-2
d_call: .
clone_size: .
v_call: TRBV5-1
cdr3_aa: CASSLGTATGELFF
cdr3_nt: TGCGCCAGCAGCTTGGGTACAGCCACCGGGGAGCTGTTTTTT

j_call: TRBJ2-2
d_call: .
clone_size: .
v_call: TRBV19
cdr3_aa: CASSIQTGELFF
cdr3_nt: TGTGCCAGTAGTATCCAGACCGGGGAGCTGTTTTTT

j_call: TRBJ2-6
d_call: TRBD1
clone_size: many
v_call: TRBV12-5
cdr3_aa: CASGLLTGQHLSGANVLTF
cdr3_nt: TGTGCTAGTGGTTTGCTGACGGGACAGCACCTCTCTGGGGCCAACGTCCTGACTTTC

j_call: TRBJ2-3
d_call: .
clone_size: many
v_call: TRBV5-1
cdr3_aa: CASSLGLGVADTQYF
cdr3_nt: TGCGCCAGCAGCTTGGGCCTGGGTGTCGCAGATACGCAGTATTTT

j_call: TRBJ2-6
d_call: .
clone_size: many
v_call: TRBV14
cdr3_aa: CASSQAKSRAGANVLTF
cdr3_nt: TGTGCCAGCAGCCAAGCCAAATCCAGGGCTGGGGCCAACGTCCTGACTTTC

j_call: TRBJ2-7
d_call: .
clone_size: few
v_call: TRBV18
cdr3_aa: CASSPLGVNYEQYF
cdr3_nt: TGTGCCAGCTCACCACTGGGGGTGAACTACGAGCAGTACTTC

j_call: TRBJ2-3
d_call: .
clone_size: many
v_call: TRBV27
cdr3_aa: CASSAGTPRYTDTQYF
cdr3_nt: TGTGCCAGCAGTGCCGGGACCCCTAGATACACAGATACGCAGTATTTT

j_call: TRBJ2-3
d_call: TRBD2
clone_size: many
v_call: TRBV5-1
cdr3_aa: CASSLDLASGGAGYF
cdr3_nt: TGCGCCAGCAGCTTGGATTTGGCTAGCGGGGGCGCCGGGTATTTT

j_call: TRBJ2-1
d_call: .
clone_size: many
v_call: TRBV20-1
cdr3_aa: CSASGLTNEQFF
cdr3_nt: TGCAGTGCTAGCGGGTTAACGAATGAGCAGTTCTTC

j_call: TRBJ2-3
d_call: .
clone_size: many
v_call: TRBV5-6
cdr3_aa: CASSLWGYQSQYF
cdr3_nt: TGTGCCAGCAGCTTGTGGGGCTATCAGTCGCAGTATTTT

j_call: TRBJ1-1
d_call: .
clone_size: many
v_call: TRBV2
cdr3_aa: CATTPEQGSGTEAFF
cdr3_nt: TGTGCCACTACGCCAGAACAGGGATCGGGCACTGAAGCTTTCTTT